The 10 T cell receptor beta chains in this list originate from one sample, sequenced in a study of T cells and Merkel cell carcinoma outcomes. The assay was immunoSEQ multiplex PCR, and TCRdb's table has in-frame clones only and misses some. The sample consists of about 15,000 clones, roughly 81% of them appearing once. The sequencing input was tumor tissue from Merkel cell carcinoma. The origin of the receptors is a human donor with Merkel cell carcinoma.

The CDR3 sequence: CASMRASNEKLFF. CDR3 bases: TGTGCCAGCATGAGGGCATCTAATGAAAAACTGTTTTTT. The chain is built from TRBV5-6 and TRBJ1-4; no reliable D call. Germline V gene lookup returns CDR1 SGHDT and CDR2 YYEEEE. The CDR3 extends over 13 amino acids. With 6 bases removed from V and 3 bases from J, the gap between germline ends came to 9 bases.

The gene calls are TRBV10-3 and TRBJ2-1; D is unclear. Germline-derived CDR1 and CDR2 are ENHRY and SYGVKD. CDR3 length: 12 amino acids. The ends were cut back, 6 bases at V and 6 bases at J, with 9 bases in the middle. In nucleotides, the CDR3 is TGTGCCATCAGGGGGTCCGGCAATGAGCAGTTCTTC. Translated: CAIRGSGNEQFF.

V and J are TRBV10-3 and TRBJ1-2; no definite D call. V was shortened by 5 bases and J by 4 bases, with 20 bases between the two germline ends. Germline-derived CDR1 and CDR2 are ENHRY and SYGVKD. The CDR3 sequence is 16 residues long. CDR3 protein: CAISSGSAGASYGYTF. The CDR3 DNA sequence: TGTGCCATCAGTTCCGGTAGCGCGGGCGCGAGCTATGGCTACACCTTC.

Turning to this clone: The same CDR3 is also encoded by other DNA sequences in this sample. The gene calls are TRBV5-1 and TRBJ2-2; D not resolved. With 0 bases removed from V and 4 bases from J, the gap between germline ends came to 4 bases. Germline CDR1 reads SGHRS; CDR2 reads YFSETQ. The CDR3 is made up of 13 amino acids. The CDR3 region is CASSLVGTGELFF. CDR3 coding DNA: TGCGCCAGCAGCTTGGTCGGCACCGGGGAGCTGTTTTTT.

The chain employs TRBV29-1 and TRBJ2-2; either TRBD1 or TRBD2 may supply D (6 bases each). The CDR3 is made up of 17 amino acids. The germline V gene has CDR1 SQVTM and CDR2 ANQGSEA. The V and J ends lost 1 base and 4 bases respectively, with 19 bases between them. The CDR3 is CSVEGFMGGSGTGELFF. The CDR3, as DNA: TGCAGCGTTGAAGGTTTTATGGGGGGCTCGGGCACCGGGGAGCTGTTTTTT.

The gene calls are TRBV10-2 and TRBJ1-1; maybe TRBD1 (5 bases). The V end was cut by 7 bases, the J end by 6 bases, with 15 bases between. CDR3 length: 13 residues. Germline-derived CDR1 and CDR2 are WSHSY and SAAADI. Here the CDR3 DNA reads TGCGCCAGCACCACGGACGTGGGGGCTGAAGCTTTCTTT. It encodes CASTTDVGAEAFF.

The V and J genes are TRBV5-1 and TRBJ2-3; no firm D call. CDR1 and CDR2 from the germline V gene are SGHRS and YFSETQ. With 2 bases removed from V and 5 bases from J, the gap between germline ends came to 12 bases. The CDR3 has 14 amino acids. The CDR3, as DNA: TGCGCCAGCAGCTTTTCTCCCCGAGAAGATACGCAGTATTTT. It specifies CASSFSPREDTQYF.

The genes are TRBV19 and TRBJ2-3; 7 bases align to TRBD2. The CDR3 has 16 amino acids. Per the germline V gene, CDR1 is LNHDA and CDR2 is SQIVND (reference sequence). The V gene end was trimmed by 8 bases and the J gene end by 6 bases; junction bases not matched to a gene: 17. The CDR3 sequence: CASLPRTAARGDTQYF. DNA for the CDR3: TGTGCCAGTCTCCCCCGGACGGCAGCGCGGGGGGATACGCAGTATTTT.

V usage is TRBV6-1 and J usage is TRBJ1-1; possibly TRBD1 for D (5 bases). The CDR3 covers 14 residues. CDR1 and CDR2 from the germline V gene are MNHNS and SASEGT. The V end was cut by 1 base, the J end by 4 bases, with 10 bases between. CDR3 DNA sequence: TGTGCCAGCAGTGAAGGGGGTGGGGGCACTGAAGCTTTCTTT. Translated, it gives CASSEGGGGTEAFF.

This clone came up once. The chain recombines TRBV4-1 with TRBJ1-3, with D hard to call. Trimming left V 0 bases short and J 1 base short, with 7 bases between. Germline loops: CDR1 MGHRA, CDR2 YSYEKL. CDR3 size: 15 residues. CDR3 sequence (DNA): TGCGCCAGCAGCCAAGATAGGTCATCTGGAAACACCATATATTTT. This translates into CASSQDRSSGNTIYF.